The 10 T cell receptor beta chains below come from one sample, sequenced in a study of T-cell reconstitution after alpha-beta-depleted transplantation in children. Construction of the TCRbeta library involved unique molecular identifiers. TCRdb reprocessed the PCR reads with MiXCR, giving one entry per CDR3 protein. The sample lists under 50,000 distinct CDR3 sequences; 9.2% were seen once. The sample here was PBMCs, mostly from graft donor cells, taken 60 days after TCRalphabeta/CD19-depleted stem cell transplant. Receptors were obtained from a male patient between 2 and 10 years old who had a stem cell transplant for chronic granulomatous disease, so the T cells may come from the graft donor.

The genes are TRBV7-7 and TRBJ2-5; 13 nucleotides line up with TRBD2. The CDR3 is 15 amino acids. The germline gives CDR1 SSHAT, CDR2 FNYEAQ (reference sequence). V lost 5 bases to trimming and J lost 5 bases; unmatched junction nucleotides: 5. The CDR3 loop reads CASSTLLAGGETQYF. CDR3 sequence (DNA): TGTGCCAGCAGCACGCTACTAGCGGGGGGGGAGACCCAGTACTTC.

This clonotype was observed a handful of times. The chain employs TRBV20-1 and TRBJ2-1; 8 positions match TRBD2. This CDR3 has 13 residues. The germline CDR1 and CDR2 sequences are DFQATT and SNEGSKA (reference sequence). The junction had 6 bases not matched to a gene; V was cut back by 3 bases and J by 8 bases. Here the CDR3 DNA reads TGCAGTGCTAGGACTCTAGCGGGCCATGAGCAGTTCTTC. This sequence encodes CSARTLAGHEQFF.

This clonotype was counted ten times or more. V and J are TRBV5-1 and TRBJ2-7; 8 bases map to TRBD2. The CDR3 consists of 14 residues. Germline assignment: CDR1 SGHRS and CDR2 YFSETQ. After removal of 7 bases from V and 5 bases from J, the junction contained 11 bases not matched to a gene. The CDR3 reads CASRSWTSKDEQYF. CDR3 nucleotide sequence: TGCGCCAGCCGAAGTTGGACTAGCAAGGACGAGCAGTACTTC.

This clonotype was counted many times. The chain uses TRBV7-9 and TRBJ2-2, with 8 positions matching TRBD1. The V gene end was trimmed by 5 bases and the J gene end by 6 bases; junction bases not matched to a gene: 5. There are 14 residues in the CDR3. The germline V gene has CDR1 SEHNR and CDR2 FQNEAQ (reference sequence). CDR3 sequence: CASSAPQGAGELFF. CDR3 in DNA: TGTGCCAGCAGCGCCCCACAGGGGGCCGGGGAGCTGTTTTTT.

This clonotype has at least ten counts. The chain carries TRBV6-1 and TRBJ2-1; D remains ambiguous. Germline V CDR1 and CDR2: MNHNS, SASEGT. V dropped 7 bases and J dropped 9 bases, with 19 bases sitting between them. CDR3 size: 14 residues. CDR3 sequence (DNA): TGTGCCAGCAAAGTCAGTTCCTTGCTGCTTGAGCAGTTCTTC. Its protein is CASKVSSLLLEQFF.

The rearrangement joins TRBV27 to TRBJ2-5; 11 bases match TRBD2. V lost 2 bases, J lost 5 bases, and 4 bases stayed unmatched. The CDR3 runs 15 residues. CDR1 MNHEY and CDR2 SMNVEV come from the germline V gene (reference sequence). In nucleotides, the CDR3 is TGTGCCAGCAGTTTAACGCCTAGCGGGAGGGAGACCCAGTACTTC. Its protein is CASSLTPSGRETQYF.

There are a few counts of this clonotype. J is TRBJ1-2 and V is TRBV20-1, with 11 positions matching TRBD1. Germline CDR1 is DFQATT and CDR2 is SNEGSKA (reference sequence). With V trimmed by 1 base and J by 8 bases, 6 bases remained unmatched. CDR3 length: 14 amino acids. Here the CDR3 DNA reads TGCAGTGCTAGAGTGCCGGGACAGGGGGTGGGCTACACCTTC. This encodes CSARVPGQGVGYTF.

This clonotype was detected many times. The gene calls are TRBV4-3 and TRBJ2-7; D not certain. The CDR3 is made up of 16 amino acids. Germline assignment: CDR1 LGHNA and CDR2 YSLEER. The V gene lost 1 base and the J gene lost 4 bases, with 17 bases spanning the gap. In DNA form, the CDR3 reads TGCGCCAGCAGCCAAGTATTCGGTGTGCGTGATTACGAGCAGTACTTC. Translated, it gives CASSQVFGVRDYEQYF.

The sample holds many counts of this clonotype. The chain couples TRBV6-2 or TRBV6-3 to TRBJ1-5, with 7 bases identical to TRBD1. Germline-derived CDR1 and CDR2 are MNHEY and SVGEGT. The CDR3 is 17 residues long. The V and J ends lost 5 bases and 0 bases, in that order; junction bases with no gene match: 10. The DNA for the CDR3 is TGTGCCAGCAGTGCCCGTACAGGGGCCAGTAGCAATCAGCCCCAGCATTTT. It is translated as CASSARTGASSNQPQHF.

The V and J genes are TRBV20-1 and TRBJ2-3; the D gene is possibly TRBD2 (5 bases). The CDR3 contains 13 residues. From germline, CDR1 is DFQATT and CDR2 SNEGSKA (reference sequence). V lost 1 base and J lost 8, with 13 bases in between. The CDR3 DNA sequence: TGCAGTGCTAGAGGACTAATCTTGGGTACGCAGTATTTT. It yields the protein CSARGLILGTQYF.